The T cell receptor (beta chain) described here comes from a study of T-cell memory formation after mild COVID-19. TCRdb processed the 5' RACE reads anew with MiXCR; each CDR3 protein has one entry. The repertoire includes about 110,000 distinct CDR3 sequences, roughly 19% of them detected once, and approximately 5.5% sits in the top ten. V was shortened by 11 bases and J by 0 bases, with 17 bases between the two germline ends. The CDR3 runs 15 residues. The V call is TRBV12-3 or TRBV12-4, the J call TRBJ2-1, with D tentatively TRBD1 (6 bases). The source is a man aged 18 to 35 who had mild COVID-19 (a few samples of this study predate the infection). Cell type and time point are not known. Sequenced sample: PBMCs or a T cell subset sorted from them (not recorded which). The CDR3 DNA is TGTGCCGGATCGACAGGAATTAGCTCCTACAATGAGCAGTTCTTC. Its translation is CAGSTGISSYNEQFF.